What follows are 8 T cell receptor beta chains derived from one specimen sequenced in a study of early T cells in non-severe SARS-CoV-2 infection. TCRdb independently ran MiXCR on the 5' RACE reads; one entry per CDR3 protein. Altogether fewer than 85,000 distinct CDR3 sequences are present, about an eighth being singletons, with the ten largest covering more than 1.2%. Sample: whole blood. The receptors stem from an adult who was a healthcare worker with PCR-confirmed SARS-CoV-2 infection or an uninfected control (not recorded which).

The CDR3 DNA reads as TGTGCCAGCAGTTACTCCGGGACAGGGGGGACTGAAGCTTTCTTT. Its protein is CASSYSGTGGTEAFF. The chain uses TRBV6-5 and TRBJ1-1, with 11 positions matching TRBD1. This CDR3 comprises 15 residues. In germline, CDR1 is MNHEY, CDR2 SVGAGI. Trimming at V came to 0 bases and at J to 5 bases, leaving 2 bases not matched to a gene.

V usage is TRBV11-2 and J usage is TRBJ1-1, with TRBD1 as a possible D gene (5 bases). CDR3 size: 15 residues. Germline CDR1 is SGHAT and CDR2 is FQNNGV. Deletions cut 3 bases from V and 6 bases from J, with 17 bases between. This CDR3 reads CASSFLIGRGSEAFF. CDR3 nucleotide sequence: TGTGCCAGCAGCTTCCTGATAGGGAGGGGCTCTGAAGCTTTCTTT.

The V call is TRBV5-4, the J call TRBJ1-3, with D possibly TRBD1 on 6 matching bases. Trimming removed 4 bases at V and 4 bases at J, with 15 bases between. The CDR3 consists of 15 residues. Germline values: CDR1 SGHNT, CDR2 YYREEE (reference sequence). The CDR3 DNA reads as TGTGCCAGCAGCGTAACAGGGTTAGGAGGAAACACCATATATTTT. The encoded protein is CASSVTGLGGNTIYF.

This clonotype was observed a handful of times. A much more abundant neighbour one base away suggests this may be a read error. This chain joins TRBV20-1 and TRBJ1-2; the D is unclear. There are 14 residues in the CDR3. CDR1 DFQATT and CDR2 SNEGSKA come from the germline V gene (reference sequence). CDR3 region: CSARSQAINYDYTF. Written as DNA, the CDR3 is TGCAGTGCTAGATCGCAGGCAATTAACTATGACTACACCTTC.

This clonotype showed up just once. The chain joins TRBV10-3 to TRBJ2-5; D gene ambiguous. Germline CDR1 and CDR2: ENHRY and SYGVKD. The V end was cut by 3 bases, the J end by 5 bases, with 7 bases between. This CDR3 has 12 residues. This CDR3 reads CAISDNSETQYF. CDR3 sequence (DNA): TGTGCCATCAGTGACAACTCGGAGACCCAGTACTTC.

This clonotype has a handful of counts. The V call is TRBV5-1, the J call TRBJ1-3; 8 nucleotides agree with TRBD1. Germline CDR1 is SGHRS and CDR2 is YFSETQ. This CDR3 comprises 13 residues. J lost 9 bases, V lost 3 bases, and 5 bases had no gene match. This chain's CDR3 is CASSSTGDGTIYF. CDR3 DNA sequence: TGCGCCAGCAGCTCGACAGGGGATGGCACCATATATTTT.

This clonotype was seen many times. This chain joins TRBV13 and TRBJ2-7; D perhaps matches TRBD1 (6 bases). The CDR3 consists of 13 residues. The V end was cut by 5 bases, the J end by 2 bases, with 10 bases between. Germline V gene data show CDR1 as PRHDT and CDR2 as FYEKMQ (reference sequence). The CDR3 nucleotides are TGTGCCAGCAGCCATCGACAGGCCTACGAGCAGTACTTC. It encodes CASSHRQAYEQYF.

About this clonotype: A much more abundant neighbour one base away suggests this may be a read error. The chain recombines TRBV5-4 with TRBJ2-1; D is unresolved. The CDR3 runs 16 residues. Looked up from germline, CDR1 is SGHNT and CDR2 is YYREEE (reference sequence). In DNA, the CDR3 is TGTGTCAGCAGCTTGGGAACCGGTCCGGGTGTCAATGAGCAGTTCTTC. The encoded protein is CVSSLGTGPGVNEQFF.